Below, 21 T cell receptor beta chains from the same sample are listed, as sequenced in a study of cytomegalovirus exposure and HLA in healthy donors. Primers for the PCR totalled 60 Vbeta and 13 Jbeta. Produced via immunoSEQ multiplex PCR; TCRdb's table is partial and in-frame only. The repertoire holds approximately 170,000 clones, with 70% to 90% as singletons. What was sequenced was PBMCs. The receptors were gathered from a man younger than 40 in good health and CMV-seropositive.

This clone turned up a few times. This chain joins TRBV29-1 and TRBJ2-5; maybe TRBD1 (6 bases). The CDR3 extends over 14 amino acids. Germline V gives CDR1 SQVTM, CDR2 ANQGSEA. V gave up 6 bases and J gave up 2 bases, with 16 bases separating them. The CDR3 loop reads CSVDLRGTQETQYF. CDR3 in DNA: TGCAGCGTAGACCTCAGGGGTACGCAAGAGACCCAGTACTTC.

The chain employs TRBV7-6 and TRBJ2-1; the D gene is possibly TRBD1 (5 bases). The germline V gene encodes CDR1 SGHVS and CDR2 FNYEAQ. The CDR3 consists of 15 residues. With 5 bases removed from V and 8 bases from J, the gap between germline ends came to 19 bases. DNA for the CDR3: TGTGCCAGCAGCCGCGTAGTGGGGCTGTGGGATGAGCAGTTCTTC. Protein: CASSRVVGLWDEQFF. The full variable domain, rest sourced from reference TRBV7-6 and TRBJ2-1, is GAGVSQSPRYKVTKRGQDVALRCDPISGHVSLYWYRQALGQGPEFLTYFNYEAQQDKSGLPNDRFSAERPEGSISTLTIQRTEQRDSAMYRCASSRVVGLWDEQFFGPGTRLTVL.

This clone showed up just a few times. The rearrangement links TRBV4-1 to TRBJ2-3; 11 nucleotides align to TRBD2. CDR1 and CDR2 (germline): MGHRA, YSYEKL. V lost 1 base, J lost 5 bases, and 11 bases stayed unmatched. The CDR3 runs to 18 residues. CDR3 bases: TGCGCCAGCAGCCAAGGTTGGGCTAGCGGGAGGATTGGAGATACGCAGTATTTT. It yields the protein CASSQGWASGRIGDTQYF.

A remark on this clone: Within the sample, other DNA sequences also encode this same CDR3. The genes are TRBV11-3 and TRBJ2-7; the D gene is possibly TRBD2 (5 bases). CDR1 SGHNT and CDR2 YENEEA come from the germline V gene. CDR3 length: 14 amino acids. V gave up 1 base and J gave up 0 bases, with 7 bases separating them. The CDR3 region has the DNA TGTGCCAGCAGCTTAGGAGGGAGCTCCTACGAGCAGTACTTC. Its protein product is CASSLGGSSYEQYF. Looking up the rest from reference TRBV11-3 and TRBJ2-7 gives the full variable domain: EAGVVQSPRYKIIEKKQPVAFWCNPISGHNTLYWYLQNLGQGPELLIRYENEEAVDDSQLPKDRFSAERLKGVDSTLKIQPAELGDSAVYLCASSLGGSSYEQYFGPGTRLTVT.

The V call is TRBV18, the J call TRBJ2-4; D gene ambiguous. V was clipped by 3 bases and J by 2 bases, with 8 bases between them. The CDR3 runs 14 residues. The V gene's germline CDR1 is KGHSH and CDR2 LQKENI. Written as DNA, the CDR3 is TGTGCCAGCTCACCGGGCAATTCCAAAAACATTCAGTACTTC. It specifies CASSPGNSKNIQYF.

The V and J genes are TRBV5-8 and TRBJ2-5; 10 bases agree with TRBD2. J gave up 4 bases and V 0 bases, and 3 bases lay outside the gene matches. Per germline, CDR1 SGHTS and CDR2 YDEGEE. The CDR3 has 15 residues. CDR3 loop: CASSLESSGRETQYF. The CDR3 coding sequence is TGTGCCAGCAGCTTGGAGTCTAGCGGGAGAGAGACCCAGTACTTC.

This chain uses TRBV19 with TRBJ1-2, with TRBD1 as a possible D gene (5 bases). The germline V gene has CDR1 LNHDA and CDR2 SQIVND (reference sequence). The V end was cut by 6 bases, the J end by 7 bases, with 12 bases between. The CDR3 contains 12 residues. CDR3 loop: CASSPGGVGYTF. DNA for the CDR3: TGTGCCAGTAGCCCCGGGGGGGTTGGCTACACCTTC.

The chain carries TRBV5-6 and TRBJ1-1, with D unresolved. V dropped 3 bases and J dropped 1 base, with 7 bases sitting between them. In germline, CDR1 is SGHDT, CDR2 YYEEEE. The CDR3 covers 13 residues. CDR3 sequence: CASSYTGNTEAFF. As DNA, the CDR3 is TGTGCCAGCAGCTACACGGGGAACACTGAAGCTTTCTTT.

Regarding this clone: Other DNA sequences within the sample encode an identical CDR3. The chain uses TRBV9 and TRBJ2-1, with D possibly being TRBD2 (6 bases). CDR1 SGDLS and CDR2 YYNGEE come from the germline V gene. V lost 4 bases and J lost 0, with 11 bases in between. CDR3 length: 15 amino acids. For the CDR3, the DNA is TGTGCCAGCAGCCTTTCCGGGAGCTCCTACAATGAGCAGTTCTTC. Translation gives CASSLSGSSYNEQFF.

The chain joins TRBV19 to TRBJ1-1, with 7 bases that match TRBD1. Looked up from germline, CDR1 is LNHDA and CDR2 is SQIVND (reference sequence). V was clipped by 8 bases and J by 1 base; unmatched bases: 1. CDR3 length: 12 residues. The CDR3 bases are TGTGCCAGTGGACAGGCGAACACTGAAGCTTTCTTT. This encodes CASGQANTEAFF.

The J gene is TRBJ1-2, the V gene TRBV5-6; 10 bases are shared with TRBD1. CDR1 and CDR2 (germline): SGHDT, YYEEEE. With 1 base clipped from V and 4 bases from J, the junction kept 1 base outside the gene matches. This CDR3 spans 14 amino acids. As DNA, the CDR3 is TGTGCCAGCAGCTTGAGGACAGGGGGCTATGGCTACACCTTC. It specifies CASSLRTGGYGYTF.

The chain couples TRBV6-6 to TRBJ2-5; D might be TRBD1 (5 bases). Between the trimmed V and J ends, which lost 2 bases and 3 bases, there was a span of 10 bases. The CDR3 runs to 14 residues. The germline V gene has CDR1 MNHNY and CDR2 SVGAGI (reference sequence). Here the CDR3 reads CASSYAGLEETQYF. DNA of the CDR3: TGTGCCAGCAGTTACGCAGGGTTGGAAGAGACCCAGTACTTC.

The rearrangement links TRBV4-1 to TRBJ2-7; D gene ambiguous. There are 12 residues in the CDR3. The V and J ends lost 4 bases and 6 bases respectively, with 10 bases between them. The germline CDR1 and CDR2 sequences are MGHRA and YSYEKL. The CDR3 here is CASSPVPGEQYF. Written as DNA, the CDR3 is TGCGCCAGCAGCCCCGTCCCGGGCGAGCAGTACTTC.

V usage is TRBV6-1 and J usage is TRBJ1-1; 8 bases map to TRBD1. This CDR3 comprises 14 residues. Germline loops: CDR1 MNHNS, CDR2 SASEGT. The V segment lost 6 bases and the J segment 4 bases; nucleotides outside the gene matches: 7. CDR3 nucleotides: TGTGCCAGCAGCGGGCAGGGGGCTGGCACTGAAGCTTTCTTT. It specifies CASSGQGAGTEAFF.

The genes are TRBV10-3 and TRBJ2-1, with a weak D call TRBD2 (6 bases). This CDR3 is built from 13 residues. Germline loops: CDR1 ENHRY, CDR2 SYGVKD. The V end lost 6 bases, the J end lost 5 bases, and 11 bases lay between the germline ends. DNA for the CDR3: TGTGCCATCAGAGAGGGACTCAACAATGAGCAGTTCTTC. This sequence encodes CAIREGLNNEQFF.

The chain combines TRBV5-3 with TRBJ2-7; 8 nucleotides line up with TRBD1. Being an ORF, TRBV5-3 has a function that is uncertain. CDR3 length: 14 amino acids. V lost 2 bases to trimming and J lost 3 bases; unmatched junction nucleotides: 4. The CDR3 nucleotides read TGTGCCAGAAGCTTTAACAGGGGGAGCTACGAGCAGTACGTC. This sequence encodes CARSFNRGSYEQYV.

The rearrangement links TRBV4-3 to TRBJ1-2, with a possible D match to TRBD1 (5 bases). V was clipped by 1 base and J by 0 bases, with 9 bases between them. The germline V gene encodes CDR1 LGHNA and CDR2 YSLEER. The CDR3 length is 15 residues. For the CDR3, the DNA is TGCGCCAGCAGCCAAGGGGGCAGCGCTAACTATGGCTACACCTTC. Residues: CASSQGGSANYGYTF.

This rearrangement joins TRBV9 to TRBJ1-1, with D perhaps TRBD1 (6 bases). V dropped 4 bases and J dropped 6 bases, with 13 bases sitting between them. This CDR3 is built from 13 residues. In germline, CDR1 is SGDLS, CDR2 YYNGEE. CDR3 DNA sequence: TGTGCCAGCAGCAGTGTCACAGGGTCTGAAGCTTTCTTT. Translation gives CASSSVTGSEAFF.

This clone appeared a single time. At one boundary the junction diverges from the germline segment, which might be a read error. The chain has TRBV7-9 and TRBJ2-1; no clear D gene. Germline loops: CDR1 SEHNR, CDR2 FQNEAQ (reference sequence). There are 16 residues in the CDR3. In nucleotides, the CDR3 is TGTGCCAGCAACTTAGGGAAAAGCGAAGTCTACAATGAGCAGTTCTTC. Encoded protein: CASNLGKSEVYNEQFF.

V gene TRBV28 combines with J gene TRBJ2-7; D not certain. The CDR3 has 13 residues. Germline CDR1 MDHEN, CDR2 SYDVKM. The germline V and J ends were trimmed by 3 bases and 3 bases, with 9 bases remaining between them. CDR3 loop: CASSFAGDYEQYV. CDR3 nucleotides: TGTGCCAGCAGTTTCGCAGGTGACTACGAGCAGTACGTC.

This clone was seen just once. J is TRBJ1-2 and V is TRBV5-6; no clear D. Germline CDR1 reads SGHDT; CDR2 reads YYEEEE. Trimming took off 0 bases at V and 4 bases at J, with 16 bases between the two ends. The CDR3 contains 16 residues. CDR3 sequence reads: CASSLDSVGLPYGYTF. CDR3 coding DNA: TGTGCCAGCAGCTTGGACTCCGTCGGACTTCCCTATGGCTACACCTTC.